This TCR beta chain was observed in a study of graft-versus-host responses after intestinal transplantation (dated by TCRdb to the early 2020s). General notes on the study: The transplants that recipients received were multivisceral, liver-intestinal, or isolated intestinal. Anti-thymocyte globulin induction was given to all recipients, followed by maintenance tacrolimus and steroids for roughly 3 years. After intestinal transplantation, graft-versus-host and host-versus-graft alloreactive T cell clones in the graft, circulation and bone marrow were tracked using bulk TCR-beta CDR3 sequencing. To identify alloreactive clones, pre-transplant mixed lymphocyte reaction products were sequenced and then compared with unstimulated pre-transplant donor and recipient T cells. A cohort of about two dozen intestinal transplant recipients, including one retransplant, was enrolled, and a few patients lacking pretransplant specimens were excluded. A peak of at least 4% donor T cells among recipient peripheral blood mononuclear cells was the definition used for donor T cell macrochimerism. Instead of going to the commercial service, samples from three later patients were sequenced in-house on an Illumina MiSeq and processed with MiXCR. What the work shows at the level of the full study, not this receptor alone: Early after transplant, declines in HvG clones were associated with peak levels of circulating GvH clones. GvH clones turned up in recipient bone marrow, with some appearing earlier in ileal mucosa or blood, a pattern consistent with an intestinal mucosal origin. In the allografts of patients with donor T cell macrochimerism, GvH to HvG T cell clonal ratios were high. The relatively low number and heterogeneity of intestinal transplant patients limited the conclusions.

According to the study, the label for this sample's time point signals: cells obtained before transplantation from donor or recipient. CD3+CD4+ and CD3+CD8+ populations were FACS-sorted from unstimulated pre-transplant donor and recipient cells taken from spleen or lymph nodes. Library creation used the immunoSEQ multiplex PCR assay. For most patients, genomic DNA was isolated with the Qiagen DNeasy Blood and Tissue Kit and sent frozen to Adaptive Biotechnologies for TCR sequencing. Adaptive Biotechnologies carried out high-throughput TCR-beta CDR3 sequencing of genomic DNA for most patients. Regarding the original processing steps: TCR sequencing data were retrieved from Adaptive's ImmunoSEQ software for more than 15 patients, whereas a few other patients were processed with MiXCR and VDJtools. CD4 versus CD8 sorting errors were corrected by removing sequences found in both subsets at a frequency ratio below 5:1. Because the origin of CDR3 nucleotide sequences shared between donor and recipient could not be assigned, those sequences were removed. To count as alloreactive, a clone needed at least 2-fold expansion over unstimulated cells and a minimum CFSE-low frequency of 0.002% (template counts) or 0.001% (read counts). Mappable clones were those detected in sequenced pre-transplant spleen, lymph node, or MLR CFSE-low populations of the donor or recipient. The cumulative frequency of alloreactive clones was calculated as a percentage of all sequences, weighted by copy number. TCRdb took over this immuneACCESS table, retaining in-frame rearrangements with V and J assigned. Such tables are incomplete; in checked studies, under half of the missing clones stem from an unresolved V gene, and the remainder is unexplained. V, J and clone size are those of that table, while D and trimming were read from the DNA. The sample includes some 88,000 clones, with 85% to 95% observed a single time. The ten largest clones take up about 2% of the sample.

From cysteine to phenylalanine, the CDR3 is 18 amino acids long. Left in the record is the CDR3 DNA by itself, 54 bases read in frame from the first base. Compared with germline, V lacks 7 bases and J lacks 6 bases; bases without a gene match: 18. The germline V gene (reference sequence) gives CDR1 as SEHNR and CDR2 as FQNEAQ. As concerns this clone: The antigen it recognizes is unknown. No much larger clonotype is one base removed from it; base qualities were not supplied.

The sequence derives from a human donor who received an intestinal transplant. Sequencing was performed on unstimulated CD8+ T cells sorted from spleen or lymph node cells, taken before intestinal transplant. The chain employs TRBV7-9 and TRBJ1-1, with 12 middle bases fitting TRBD1. The CDR3 protein sequence reads: CASTTDKGTGGAFSEAFF. The sequenced DNA is TGTGCCAGCACCACAGACAAAGGGACAGGGGGCGCGTTCTCTGAAGCTTTCTTT.